The next 30 T cell receptor beta chains were all read from a single sample in a study of T-cell reconstitution after alpha-beta-depleted transplantation in children. The TCRbeta library incorporated unique molecular identifiers. From the PCR reads, TCRdb called clonotypes with MiXCR, one entry per CDR3 protein. Altogether approximately 240,000 distinct CDR3 sequences are present, under 13% being singletons, with the ten largest covering roughly 30%. The material was PBMCs, obtained before TCRalphabeta/CD19-depleted stem cell transplant. Receptor source: a child less than two years old with acute myeloid leukemia, due to receive a stem cell transplant.

This clonotype occurred many times. The chain links TRBV20-1 to TRBJ2-1; the match to TRBD1 covers 7 bases. The trim removed 6 bases at V and 4 bases at J, leaving 6 bases unmatched. Looked up from germline, CDR1 is DFQATT and CDR2 is SNEGSKA (reference sequence). The CDR3 has 13 amino acids. This CDR3 reads CSALTGRYNEQFF. The CDR3 bases are TGCAGTGCCCTGACAGGGCGATACAATGAGCAGTTCTTC.

This clonotype was detected ten times or more. The rearrangement uses TRBV7-3 and TRBJ2-2; D unclear. Trimming removed 3 bases from V and 8 bases from J, with 13 bases in between. CDR3 length: 14 residues. CDR1 SGHTA and CDR2 FQGTGA come from the germline V gene. CDR3 protein: CASSLDGSRGELFF. The CDR3, as DNA: TGTGCCAGCAGCTTGGACGGATCCAGGGGGGAGCTGTTTTTT.

This clonotype was counted at least ten times. The chain uses TRBV5-1 and TRBJ1-1; no firm D call. This CDR3 has 16 amino acids. Trimming pared 4 bases from V and 0 bases from J, leaving 16 bases between. Germline CDR1 reads SGHRS; CDR2 reads YFSETQ. DNA of the CDR3: TGCGCCAGCAGCCTACCTAAGTTCGGTATGAACACTGAAGCTTTCTTT. Translating gives CASSLPKFGMNTEAFF.

The table lists this clonotype with many counts. This rearrangement joins TRBV30 to TRBJ1-5; the match to TRBD1 covers 9 bases. This CDR3 is 17 amino acids long. J lost 1 base, V lost 0 bases, and 7 bases had no gene match. Germline V gives CDR1 GTSNPN, CDR2 SVGIG (reference sequence). The CDR3 DNA reads as TGTGCCTGGAGTGTGTTTGACAGGGGGTCCAGCAATCAGCCCCAGCATTTT. Amino acid sequence: CAWSVFDRGSSNQPQHF.

The chain carries TRBV10-1 and TRBJ2-2; 7 nucleotides agree with TRBD2. V lost 5 bases, J lost 6 bases, and 6 bases stayed unmatched. CDR1 WNHNN and CDR2 SYGVQD come from the germline V gene (reference sequence). The CDR3 covers 14 residues. The CDR3 is CASSPGLVPGELFF. The CDR3 nucleotides are TGCGCCAGCAGTCCAGGACTAGTCCCCGGGGAGCTGTTTTTT.

Ten or more counts support this clonotype. The chain has TRBV28 and TRBJ1-1; 8 nucleotides line up with TRBD1. CDR1 MDHEN and CDR2 SYDVKM come from the germline V gene. V shed 7 bases and J 1 base; nucleotides not matched to a gene: 8. The CDR3 runs 15 residues. CDR3 in amino acids: CASNKGDRSNTEAFF. The CDR3 DNA is TGTGCCAGCAACAAGGGGGACAGGTCGAACACTGAAGCTTTCTTT.

In this sample, this clonotype turned up many times. The chain employs TRBV24-1 and TRBJ2-1; 11 positions match TRBD2. With 4 bases clipped from V and 4 bases from J, the junction kept 8 bases outside the gene matches. This CDR3 spans 17 amino acids. The V gene's germline CDR1 is KGHDR and CDR2 SFDVKD. The CDR3 here is CATSDPAGTSGYNEQFF. The CDR3, as DNA: TGTGCCACCAGTGACCCTGCCGGGACTAGCGGATACAATGAGCAGTTCTTC.

Details on this clonotype: This may come from a read error, since a much larger clone is one base off. The chain carries TRBV24-1 and TRBJ1-2; 11 positions agree with TRBD1. The germline V gene encodes CDR1 KGHDR and CDR2 SFDVKD. The CDR3 sequence is 13 residues long. CDR3 nucleotides: TGTGCCACGGGGGACAGGGGGAACTATGGCTACCCCTTC. It encodes CATGDRGNYGYPF.

This clonotype was detected many times. This chain links TRBV4-3 with TRBJ2-7; 7 nucleotides align to TRBD2. Germline V gives CDR1 LGHNA, CDR2 YSLEER. J lost 2 bases, V lost 0 bases, and 1 base had no gene match. The CDR3 has 14 amino acids. CDR3 nucleotides: TGCGCCAGCAGCCAAGACCTAGCGGCCTACGAGCAGTACTTC. Its translation: CASSQDLAAYEQYF.

This clonotype was observed at least ten times. The chain couples TRBV7-2 to TRBJ2-1; 9 bases align to TRBD2. The germline V gene has CDR1 SGHTA and CDR2 FQGNSA. Germline trimming cut 4 bases from V and 10 bases from J; bases unmatched to any gene: 14. The CDR3 length is 16 residues. This chain's CDR3 is CASSSGTSLSWREQFF. Written as DNA, the CDR3 is TGTGCCAGCAGCTCTGGGACTAGCCTCTCTTGGCGGGAGCAGTTCTTC.

This clonotype was seen many times. The chain combines TRBV5-4 with TRBJ1-5; TRBD1 matches 7 bases. This CDR3 is 16 amino acids long. Germline trimming cut 3 bases from V and 0 bases from J; bases unmatched to any gene: 6. CDR1 and CDR2 (germline): SGHNT, YYREEE (reference sequence). The CDR3 region has the DNA TGTGCCAGCAGCTGGACCACAGGGGATAGCAATCAGCCCCAGCATTTT. Its protein product is CASSWTTGDSNQPQHF. The full variable domain, with the rest looked up from reference TRBV5-4 and TRBJ1-5, is ETGVTQSPTHLIKTRGQQVTLRCSSQSGHNTVSWYQQALGQGPQFIFQYYREEENGRGNFPPRFSGLQFPNYSSELNVNALELDDSALYLCASSWTTGDSNQPQHFGDGTRLSIL.

This clonotype was detected ten times or more. The rearrangement links TRBV5-1 to TRBJ2-7; no clear D gene. Trimming took 6 bases from V and 2 from J, leaving 6 bases between them. Germline CDR1 reads SGHRS; CDR2 reads YFSETQ. The CDR3 is made up of 11 amino acids. The CDR3 bases are TGCGCCAGCAAAGGAGCCTACGAGCAGTACTTC. Translating gives CASKGAYEQYF. Combining the CDR3 with reference TRBV5-1 and TRBJ2-7 gives the whole variable domain KAGVTQTPRYLIKTRGQQVTLSCSPISGHRSVSWYQQTPGQGLQFLFEYFSETQRNKGNFPGRFSGRQFSNSRSEMNVSTLELGDSALYLCASKGAYEQYFGPGTRLTVT.

This clonotype was seen at least ten times. The rearrangement links TRBV11-2 to TRBJ1-2, with unresolved D. From germline, CDR1 is SGHAT and CDR2 FQNNGV. The CDR3 totals 14 residues. V lost 5 bases and J 8 bases, leaving 18 bases between the germline ends. For the CDR3, the DNA is TGTGCCAGCAGCCGAGAGGACTCTAATGGGGGCTACACCTTC. As protein: CASSREDSNGGYTF.

This clonotype occurred many times. The rearrangement links TRBV6-2 or TRBV6-3 to TRBJ2-2; D not certain. With 1 base removed from V and 7 bases from J, the gap between germline ends came to 13 bases. Germline lookup yields CDR1 MNHEY and CDR2 SVGEGT. The CDR3 is made up of 15 amino acids. CDR3 nucleotide sequence: TGTGCCAGCAGTTACTTAACCGTAGACGTCGGGGAGCTGTTTTTT. Protein: CASSYLTVDVGELFF.

In its sample, this clonotype was seen many times. This chain uses TRBV7-9 with TRBJ2-5, with D perhaps given as TRBD1 or TRBD2 (6 bases each). V was shortened by 4 bases and J by 3 bases, with 18 bases between the two germline ends. This CDR3 comprises 16 residues. CDR1 and CDR2 from the germline V gene are SEHNR and FQNEAQ (reference sequence). Here the CDR3 DNA reads TGTGCCAGCAGCTCCCGACTAGAGGGGGGAAAAGAGACCCAGTACTTC. It encodes CASSSRLEGGKETQYF.

This clonotype was found many times. This chain connects TRBV9 to TRBJ2-2; D uncertain. The germline V gene encodes CDR1 SGDLS and CDR2 YYNGEE. This CDR3 has 17 residues. V lost 0 bases and J lost 2, with 14 bases in between. As DNA, the CDR3 is TGTGCCAGCAGCGTAGAAGTCACCCTTAGTAACACCGGGGAGCTGTTTTTT. This gives the protein CASSVEVTLSNTGELFF. Using reference TRBV9 and TRBJ2-2 for the parts outside the CDR3, the full variable domain is DSGVTQTPKHLITATGQRVTLRCSPRSGDLSVYWYQQSLDQGLQFLIQYYNGEERAKGNILERFSAQQFPDLHSELNLSSLELGDSALYFCASSVEVTLSNTGELFFGEGSRLTVL.

This clonotype was observed at least ten times. The chain is built from TRBV12-3 or TRBV12-4 and TRBJ1-5; TRBD1 matches at 7 bases. The CDR3 is 14 amino acids. J lost 2 bases, V lost 5 bases, and 3 bases had no gene match. Here the CDR3 DNA reads TGTGCCAGCAGTATCCAGGGGGGCAATCAGCCCCAGCATTTT. It translates to CASSIQGGNQPQHF.

This clonotype came up many times. The chain recombines TRBV28 with TRBJ2-7; 7 bases are shared with TRBD1. This CDR3 is built from 13 residues. The V and J ends lost 5 bases and 4 bases, in that order; junction bases with no gene match: 5. Looked up from germline, CDR1 is MDHEN and CDR2 is SYDVKM. Here the CDR3 DNA reads TGTGCCAGCAGTACCGGGACAGAATACGAGCAGTACTTC. Its protein is CASSTGTEYEQYF.

The V and J genes are TRBV28 and TRBJ2-7; 9 positions agree with TRBD1. Germline CDR1 MDHEN, CDR2 SYDVKM. The V and J ends lost 8 bases and 7 bases, in that order; junction bases with no gene match: 3. This CDR3 comprises 11 residues. The CDR3 sequence is CASHDRGEQYF. The CDR3 bases are TGTGCCAGCCACGACAGGGGGGAGCAGTACTTC.

To note about this clonotype: This may come from a read error, since a much larger clone is one base off. This rearrangement joins TRBV20-1 to TRBJ2-1; 10 bases are a match to TRBD2. Germline V CDR1 and CDR2: DFQATT, SNEGSKA (reference sequence). The CDR3 is 13 residues long. Germline trimming cut 5 bases from V and 10 bases from J; bases unmatched to any gene: 8. The DNA for the CDR3 is TGCAGTGCTGATGCCGGGACTAGCGAAGAGCAGTTCTTC. It translates to CSADAGTSEEQFF.

The table lists this clonotype with many counts. The J gene is TRBJ1-1, the V gene TRBV7-9; D not resolved. Germline assignment: CDR1 SEHNR and CDR2 FQNEAQ (reference sequence). Trimming left V 5 bases short and J 3 bases short, with 13 bases between. The CDR3 consists of 14 residues. This CDR3 is CASSPTSVDTEAFF. DNA of the CDR3: TGTGCCAGCAGCCCCACAAGCGTCGACACTGAAGCTTTCTTT.

This clonotype showed up many times. The rearrangement links TRBV6-1 to TRBJ1-1; 8 bases are a match to TRBD1. This CDR3 region has 14 residues. V was pared by 7 bases and J by 1 base, with 5 bases of the junction left unmatched. Germline values: CDR1 MNHNS, CDR2 SASEGT. The CDR3 nucleotides are TGTGCCAGCATGGACAGGGCGGAGAACACTGAAGCTTTCTTT. This gives the protein CASMDRAENTEAFF.

This clonotype came up many times. The V and J genes are TRBV20-1 and TRBJ2-7; 8 bases map to TRBD2. Germline CDR1 reads DFQATT; CDR2 reads SNEGSKA (reference sequence). V lost 6 bases, J lost 3 bases, and 10 bases stayed unmatched. The CDR3 runs 14 residues. CDR3 bases: TGCAGTGCCCGTTTAGCGGGATACGGCTACGAGCAGTACTTC. Residues: CSARLAGYGYEQYF.

Comment on this clonotype: A much larger clonotype is one base distant, so this may be a read error. The chain employs TRBV10-3 and TRBJ1-6, with D unclear. This CDR3 is 16 amino acids long. Germline V gene lookup returns CDR1 ENHRY and CDR2 SYGVKD. The CDR3 DNA sequence: TGTGCCTTCAGTGAGTCGAGCGCCCTCAAGAACTCACCCCTCCACTTT. Translated, it gives CAFSESSALKNSPLHF.

This clonotype was counted many times. V gene TRBV7-2 combines with J gene TRBJ2-1, with no clear D. Trimming left V 1 base short and J 7 bases short, with 8 bases between. The CDR3 consists of 13 residues. CDR1 is SGHTA and CDR2 is FQGNSA in the germline V gene. The CDR3 DNA reads TGTGCCAGCAGCTTAGGGTATAGTAATGAGCAGTTCTTC. Translated, it gives CASSLGYSNEQFF.

There are many counts of this clonotype. The V call is TRBV29-1, the J call TRBJ1-3; TRBD1 might be the D (5 bases). V lost 6 bases to trimming and J lost 4 bases, with 13 bases between them. This CDR3 comprises 13 residues. Germline values: CDR1 SQVTM, CDR2 ANQGSEA. CDR3 DNA sequence: TGCAGCGTCGCTGGCAGGGTCGGAAACACCATATATTTT. As protein: CSVAGRVGNTIYF.

This clonotype has at least ten counts. The chain couples TRBV12-3 or TRBV12-4 to TRBJ1-2, with 11 nucleotides matching TRBD1. V lost 1 base, J lost 1 base, and 11 bases stayed unmatched. This CDR3 has 19 residues. Here the CDR3 reads CASSLDSGTGGSGNYGYTF. CDR3 DNA: TGTGCCAGCAGTTTAGACTCAGGGACAGGGGGGTCAGGTAACTATGGCTACACCTTC.

Ten or more counts support this clonotype. The J gene is TRBJ1-1, the V gene TRBV20-1; D perhaps matches TRBD1 (5 bases). The V end was cut by 6 bases, the J end by 0 bases, with 11 bases between. This CDR3 contains 13 residues. The germline V gene encodes CDR1 DFQATT and CDR2 SNEGSKA (reference sequence). The CDR3 sequence is CSARSTVNTEAFF. The CDR3 bases are TGCAGTGCCCGCTCGACAGTGAACACTGAAGCTTTCTTT.

This clonotype was recorded many times. This chain connects TRBV4-3 to TRBJ2-1, with D possibly being TRBD2 (6 bases). The CDR3 runs 16 residues. Looked up from germline, CDR1 is LGHNA and CDR2 is YSLEER. Trimming removed 0 bases at V and 8 bases at J, with 17 bases between. This CDR3 reads CASSQDLNLARDEQFF. Written as DNA, the CDR3 is TGCGCCAGCAGCCAAGATCTAAACCTAGCGAGAGATGAGCAGTTCTTC.

This clonotype was observed at least ten times. The rearrangement uses TRBV3-1 and TRBJ1-1; maybe TRBD1 (5 bases). The CDR3 loop spans 15 amino acids. Germline V lookup: CDR1 LGHDT, CDR2 YNNKEL (reference sequence). V lost 1 base and J lost 4, with 13 bases in between. The CDR3 nucleotides are TGTGCCAGCAGCCAAGGAATCTATGGGGGCACTGAAGCTTTCTTT. It specifies CASSQGIYGGTEAFF.